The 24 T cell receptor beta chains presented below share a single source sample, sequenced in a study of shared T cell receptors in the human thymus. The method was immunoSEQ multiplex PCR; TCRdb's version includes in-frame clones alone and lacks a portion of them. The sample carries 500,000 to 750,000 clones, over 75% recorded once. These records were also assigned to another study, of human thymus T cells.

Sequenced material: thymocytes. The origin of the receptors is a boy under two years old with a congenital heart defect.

CDR3: CASSLAKRAGAQETQYF. CDR3 bases: TGTGCCAGCAGCTTGGCTAAACGAGCGGGGGCTCAAGAGACCCAGTACTTC. The chain carries TRBV5-6 and TRBJ2-5; 8 bases are a match to TRBD2. Per the germline V gene, CDR1 is SGHDT and CDR2 is YYEEEE. With 0 bases clipped from V and 2 bases from J, the junction kept 9 bases outside the gene matches. The CDR3 totals 17 residues.

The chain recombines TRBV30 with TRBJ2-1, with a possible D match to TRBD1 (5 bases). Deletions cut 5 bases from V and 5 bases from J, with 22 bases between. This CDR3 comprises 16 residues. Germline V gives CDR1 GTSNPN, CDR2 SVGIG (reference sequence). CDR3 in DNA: TGTGCCTGGTGCAGGGCAATCGCCCTCACACACAATGAGCAGTTCTTC. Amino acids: CAWCRAIALTHNEQFF.

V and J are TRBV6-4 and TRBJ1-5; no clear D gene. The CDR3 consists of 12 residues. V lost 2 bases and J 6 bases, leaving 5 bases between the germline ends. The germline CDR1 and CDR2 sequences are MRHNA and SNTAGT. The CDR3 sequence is CASSDRLQPQHF. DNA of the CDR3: TGTGCCAGCAGTGACAGACTTCAGCCCCAGCATTTT.

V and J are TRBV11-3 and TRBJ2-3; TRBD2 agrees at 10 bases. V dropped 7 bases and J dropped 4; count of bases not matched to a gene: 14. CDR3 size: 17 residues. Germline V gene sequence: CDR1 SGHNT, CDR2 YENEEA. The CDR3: CASNGQQREGGADTQYF. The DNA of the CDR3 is TGTGCCAGCAACGGGCAACAGCGGGAGGGCGGCGCAGATACGCAGTATTTT.

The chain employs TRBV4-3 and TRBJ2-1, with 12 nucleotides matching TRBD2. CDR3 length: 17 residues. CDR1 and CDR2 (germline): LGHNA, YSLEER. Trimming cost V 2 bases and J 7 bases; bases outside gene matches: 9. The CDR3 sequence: CASSQRVATSGSNEQFF. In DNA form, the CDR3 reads TGCGCCAGCAGCCAAAGGGTCGCGACTAGCGGGAGTAATGAGCAGTTCTTC.

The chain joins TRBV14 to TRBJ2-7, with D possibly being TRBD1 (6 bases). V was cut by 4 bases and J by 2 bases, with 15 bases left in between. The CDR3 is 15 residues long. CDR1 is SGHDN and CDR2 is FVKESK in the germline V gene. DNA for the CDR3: TGTGCCAGCAGCCCCAGGACAGCAAAAACCTACGAGCAGTACTTC. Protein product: CASSPRTAKTYEQYF.

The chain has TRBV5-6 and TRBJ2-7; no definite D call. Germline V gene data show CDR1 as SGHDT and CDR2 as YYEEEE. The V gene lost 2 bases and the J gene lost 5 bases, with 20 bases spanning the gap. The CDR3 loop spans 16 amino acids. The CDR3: CASSFDSINRRHEQYF. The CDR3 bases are TGTGCCAGCAGCTTCGATTCCATCAACCGGCGGCACGAGCAGTACTTC.

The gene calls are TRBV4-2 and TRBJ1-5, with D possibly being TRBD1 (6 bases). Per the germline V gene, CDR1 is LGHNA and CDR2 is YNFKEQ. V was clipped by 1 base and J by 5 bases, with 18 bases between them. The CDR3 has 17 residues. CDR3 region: CASSQGFGQSPYQPQHF. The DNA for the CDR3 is TGTGCCAGCAGCCAAGGTTTTGGACAGAGCCCTTATCAGCCCCAGCATTTT.

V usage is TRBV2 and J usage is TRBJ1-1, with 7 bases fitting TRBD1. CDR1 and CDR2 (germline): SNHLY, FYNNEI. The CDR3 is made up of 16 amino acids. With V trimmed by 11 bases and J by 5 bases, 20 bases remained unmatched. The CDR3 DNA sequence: TGTGCCGGGGCCAGCAGGGGGACCTCGGGGGGGACTGAAGCTTTCTTT. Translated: CAGASRGTSGGTEAFF.

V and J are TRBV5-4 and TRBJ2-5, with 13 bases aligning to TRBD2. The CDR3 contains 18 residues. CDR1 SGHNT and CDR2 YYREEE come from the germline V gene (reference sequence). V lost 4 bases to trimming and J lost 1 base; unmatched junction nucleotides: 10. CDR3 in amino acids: CASSPAPLAGGPQETQYF. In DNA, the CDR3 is TGTGCCAGCAGCCCCGCCCCACTAGCGGGAGGGCCCCAAGAGACCCAGTACTTC.

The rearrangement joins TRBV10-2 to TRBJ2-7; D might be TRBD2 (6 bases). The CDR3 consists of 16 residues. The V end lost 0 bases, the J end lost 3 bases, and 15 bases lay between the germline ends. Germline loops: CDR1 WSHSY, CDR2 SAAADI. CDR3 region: CASSESWGLLVYEQYF. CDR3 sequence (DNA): TGCGCCAGCAGTGAGTCCTGGGGACTGCTGGTCTACGAGCAGTACTTC.

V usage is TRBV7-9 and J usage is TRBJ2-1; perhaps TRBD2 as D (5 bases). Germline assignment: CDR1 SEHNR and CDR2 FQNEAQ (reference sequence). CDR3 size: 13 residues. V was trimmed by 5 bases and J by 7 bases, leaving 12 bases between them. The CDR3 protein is CASSPGVGNEQFF. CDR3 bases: TGTGCCAGCAGCCCCGGGGTGGGTAATGAGCAGTTCTTC.

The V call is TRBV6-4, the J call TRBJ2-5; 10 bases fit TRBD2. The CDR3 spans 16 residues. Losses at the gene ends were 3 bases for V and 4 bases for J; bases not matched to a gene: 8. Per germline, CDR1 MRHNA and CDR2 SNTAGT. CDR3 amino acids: CASSDVASGSGETQYF. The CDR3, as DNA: TGTGCCAGCAGTGATGTGGCTAGCGGGAGTGGAGAGACCCAGTACTTC.

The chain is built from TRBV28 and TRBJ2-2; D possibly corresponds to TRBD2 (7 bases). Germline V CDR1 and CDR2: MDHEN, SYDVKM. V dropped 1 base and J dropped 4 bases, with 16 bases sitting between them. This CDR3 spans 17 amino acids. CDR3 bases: TGTGCCAGCAGTTTATACCCACAGGGCGGGAGCACCGGGGAGCTGTTTTTT. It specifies CASSLYPQGGSTGELFF.

CDR3 in DNA: TGCGCCAGCAGCCAAGACGTGGCAGGGGGCCTGAGTGAATATGGCTACACCTTC. Translated: CASSQDVAGGLSEYGYTF. V is TRBV4-1 and J is TRBJ1-2; 8 bases line up with TRBD1. The germline gives CDR1 MGHRA, CDR2 YSYEKL. V shed 0 bases, J shed 5 bases, and the junction held 14 bases outside the gene matches. This CDR3 comprises 18 residues.

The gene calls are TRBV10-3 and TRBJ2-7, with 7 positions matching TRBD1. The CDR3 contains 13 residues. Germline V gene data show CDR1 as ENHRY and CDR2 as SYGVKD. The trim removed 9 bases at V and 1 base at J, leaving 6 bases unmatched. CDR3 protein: CAMRRDSSYEQYF. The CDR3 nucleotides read TGTGCCATGAGACGGGACAGTTCCTACGAGCAGTACTTC.

CDR3 amino acids: CASSPSVAGGLTGELFF. CDR3 coding DNA: TGTGCCAGCAGCCCCTCTGTGGCGGGAGGGTTGACCGGGGAGCTGTTTTTT. The chain recombines TRBV7-2 with TRBJ2-2; 9 positions match TRBD2. The CDR3 covers 17 residues. Germline CDR1 reads SGHTA; CDR2 reads FQGNSA. With V trimmed by 5 bases and J by 5 bases, 12 bases remained unmatched.

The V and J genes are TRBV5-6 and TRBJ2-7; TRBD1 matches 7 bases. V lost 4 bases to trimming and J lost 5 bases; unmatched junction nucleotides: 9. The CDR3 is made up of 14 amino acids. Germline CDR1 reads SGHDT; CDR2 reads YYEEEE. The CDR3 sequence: CASSPQGDVNEQYF. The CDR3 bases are TGTGCCAGCAGCCCCCAGGGGGACGTCAACGAGCAGTACTTC.

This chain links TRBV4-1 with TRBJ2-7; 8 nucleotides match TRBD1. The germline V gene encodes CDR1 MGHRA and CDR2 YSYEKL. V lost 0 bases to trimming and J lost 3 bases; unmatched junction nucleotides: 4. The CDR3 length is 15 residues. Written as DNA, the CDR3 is TGCGCCAGCAGCCAAGATCGGGACAGGCTCTACGAGCAGTACTTC. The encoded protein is CASSQDRDRLYEQYF.

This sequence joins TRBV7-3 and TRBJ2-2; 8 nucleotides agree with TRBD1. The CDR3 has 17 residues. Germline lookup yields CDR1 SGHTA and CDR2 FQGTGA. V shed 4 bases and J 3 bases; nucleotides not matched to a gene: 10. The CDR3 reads CASSSHGQGLYTGELFF. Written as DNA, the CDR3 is TGTGCCAGCAGCTCCCACGGACAGGGTTTATACACCGGGGAGCTGTTTTTT. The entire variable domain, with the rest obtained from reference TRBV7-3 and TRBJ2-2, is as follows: GAGVSQTPSNKVTEKGKYVELRCDPISGHTALYWYRQSLGQGPEFLIYFQGTGAADDSGLPNDRFFAVRPEGSVSTLKIQRTERGDSAVYLCASSSHGQGLYTGELFFGEGSRLTVL.

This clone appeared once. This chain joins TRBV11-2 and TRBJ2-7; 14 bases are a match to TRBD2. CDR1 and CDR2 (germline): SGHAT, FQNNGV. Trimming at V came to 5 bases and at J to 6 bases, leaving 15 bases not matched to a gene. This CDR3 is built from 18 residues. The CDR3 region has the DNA TGTGCCAGCAGCAGCTGGACCGTGGGACTAGCGGGAGTAGTCGAGCAGTACTTC. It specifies CASSSWTVGLAGVVEQYF. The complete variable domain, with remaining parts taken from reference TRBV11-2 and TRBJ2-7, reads EAGVAQSPRYKIIEKRQSVAFWCNPISGHATLYWYQQILGQGPKLLIQFQNNGVVDDSQLPKDRFSAERLKGVDSTLKIQPAKLEDSAVYLCASSSWTVGLAGVVEQYFGPGTRLTVT.

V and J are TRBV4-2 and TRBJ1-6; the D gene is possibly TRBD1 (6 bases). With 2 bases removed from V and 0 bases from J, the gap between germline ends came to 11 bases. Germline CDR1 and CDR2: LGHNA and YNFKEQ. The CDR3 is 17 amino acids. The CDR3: CASSQRTDSSYNSPLHF. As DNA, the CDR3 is TGTGCCAGCAGCCAAAGGACAGACAGCTCCTATAATTCACCCCTCCACTTT.

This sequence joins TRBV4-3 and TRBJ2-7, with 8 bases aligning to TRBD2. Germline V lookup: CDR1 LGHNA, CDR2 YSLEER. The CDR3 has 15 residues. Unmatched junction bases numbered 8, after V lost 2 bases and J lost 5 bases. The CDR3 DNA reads TGCGCCAGCAGCCAACTAGCGGGTCCCCTGGACGAGCAGTACTTC. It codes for CASSQLAGPLDEQYF.

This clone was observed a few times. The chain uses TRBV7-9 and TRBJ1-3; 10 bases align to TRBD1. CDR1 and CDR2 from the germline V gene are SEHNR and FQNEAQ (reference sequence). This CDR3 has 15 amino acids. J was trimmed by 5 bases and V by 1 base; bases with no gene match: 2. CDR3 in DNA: TGTGCCAGCAGCTTAGAGGGACAGGGGCGAAACACCATATATTTT. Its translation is CASSLEGQGRNTIYF.